This TCR beta chain derives from a study of cytomegalovirus exposure and HLA in healthy donors (dated by TCRdb to about 2017). Regarding the study in general: An earlier analysis of several hundred of the donors reported 250 to 350 Gb of sequence data and 117 million unique TCR beta sequences obtained from some 170 million T cells. An early release covering 550 to 650 HLA-typed donors comprised roughly 300 gigabases of sequencing data and around 86 million unique TCR sequences. Of the roughly 400 genotyped donors, approximately 80% fell in the genetic ancestry cluster associated with self-reported Caucasian donors. The study aimed to test whether cataloging public T cell receptors could reveal signatures of past pathogen exposure. The study used immunosequencing to profile the T cell repertoires of 670 or so subjects and linked those repertoires to cytomegalovirus serostatus. A separate validation cohort of 90 to 150 different subjects was used in addition to the roughly 620-subject first cohort. To predict cytomegalovirus infection status, the study combined high-throughput TCR immunosequencing, statistical association of individual TCRs with disease status, and machine learning. A later analysis re-examined previously published TCR beta repertoires from over 500 donors and added high-resolution HLA genotyping to investigate patterns of TCR occurrence. Rather than drawing on any new phenotypic data, the later analysis identified candidate immune exposures from TCR beta sequences and the way those sequences occurred across donors. An earlier analysis of fewer than 750 of the donors used high-throughput TCR beta sequencing to judge whether each TCR beta V gene segment behaved as functional or pseudogenic. Alongside the repertoire data, information on donor age, sex, ethnicity and CMV serostatus was compiled. A later genetic analysis took genome-wide SNP genotypes for 398 of the 666 donors and used that subset as a discovery cohort. All discovery cohort repertoires had been generated on a single sequencing platform. Both class I and class II loci were covered by HLA typing, at four-digit resolution. Typing coverage differed by locus: A, B, C, DRB1 and DQB1 were typed in about 629-640 donors, DQA1 in about 510, DPA1 in some 570, and DPB1 in just under 490. Because of strong linkage in the cohort, a handful of DR-DQ haplotypes were treated as single units for association and clustering. Across 398 genotyped donors of the cohort, an average of approximately 240,000 unique TCR beta nucleotide sequences per donor were sequenced, and roughly 20% of those sequences were non-productive.

The cohort was made up of roughly 670 healthy bone marrow donors. Cohort members were all nominally healthy when sampled, although unrecorded immune exposures were likely present. The donor was CMV seropositive and was included in the group of about 290 seropositive cohort members. A peripheral blood sample was provided by each donor, and peripheral blood mononuclear cells were used for TCR beta sequencing. The Qiagen DNeasy Blood Extraction Kit was used to extract genomic DNA from the blood cell samples. With regard to this clone: Its antigen is currently not known. No base-level quality is on record; no much larger clone is a single base apart.

Counted from cysteine to phenylalanine, this CDR3 has 15 amino acids. CDR3 DNA is the only sequence kept; it has 45 bases, read in frame from the first base. The V end loses 1 base and the J end loses 4 bases, and a stretch of 13 bases separates them. From the germline V gene, CDR1 is SGHVS and CDR2 is FQNEAQ. The library was obtained by the immunoSEQ multiplex PCR assay. For the multiplex PCR, a mixture combining 60 forward primers for TCR Vbeta segments and 13 reverse primers for TCR Jbeta segments was used. Amplification of the CDR3 region of rearranged TCR beta genes was performed with a multiplex PCR assay on genomic DNA. Amplified TCR beta libraries were sequenced as 87-base-pair reads on the Illumina HiSeq System. From the authors' description of their analysis: In a later analysis, tens of millions of unique TCR beta chains were counted across the 500 to 850 repertoires, and approximately 9.9 million of these chains were shared by at least two donors. Raw reads were error-corrected and collapsed into unique sequences with a nearest-neighbor algorithm that merged closely related sequences to remove PCR and sequencing errors. V, D and J gene segments were assigned by aligning CDR3 sequences to IMGT reference sequences. For a sequence to be retained, a match of at least six nucleotides to both a V gene segment and a J gene segment was required. Rearrangements were called productive when the CDR3 lacked stop codons and stayed in frame with V and J; all others were non-productive. Following IMGT convention, CDR3 was defined as the stretch from the second conserved V-encoded cysteine up to the conserved J-encoded phenylalanine. The earlier analysis of about 590 of the donors excluded sequences that lacked an unambiguous match to a single V gene segment. An earlier analysis of approximately 590 of the donors classified V segments as functional when productive rearrangements were above 56.7% and as segregating when the standard deviation between donors was above 5%. A statistical classification framework was built to diagnose cytomegalovirus status from the catalog of TCR beta chain sequences. In a later analysis, TCR nucleotide sequences were compared against IMGT/GENE-DB human TR gene sequences so that V and J genes could be assigned. In a later analysis, CDR3 sequences and most-parsimonious VDJ recombination scenarios were assigned using the TCRdist pipeline. In a later analysis, each TCR beta chain was defined by its CDR3 amino acid sequence together with its V-gene family, and reads without a unique V-gene family were excluded. A later analysis removed 500 to 650 highly shared, low-generation-probability nucleotide sequences to deal with suspected cross-contamination and a sequencing artifact. In a later analysis, a clonal expansion index was calculated for each public chain from normalized within-repertoire ranks of inferred template counts. Generation probabilities in a later analysis came from a VDJ recombination model fitted to out-of-frame rearrangements, and those results were checked against IGoR. Hypergeometric tests were used in a later analysis to score TCR-TCR, TCR-HLA and TCR-CMV co-occurrence, with a repertoire-size bias correction applied to the TCR pairs. False discovery rates were estimated in a later analysis by permuting HLA or CMV assignments 20 times. A later analysis grouped co-occurring TCRs with DBSCAN, adding TCRdist sequence similarity when clustering within HLA-allele-positive subsets. Repertoires with fewer than 30,000 or more than 120,000 public chains were left out of co-occurrence clustering, as were five repertoires with anomalous nucleotide sharing. In TCRdb, the immuneACCESS table is reduced to in-frame sequences with V and J assigned. These tables do not hold every clone; where another copy was compared, an unresolved V gene accounts for under half, and the others remain unexplained. V, J and clone size derive from that table, while D and trimming were established from the DNA sequence. In all, the sample holds more than 95,000 clones, and over 80% of those were seen once. Clones ranked in the top ten supply 15% to 20% of the sample.

Overall results and qualifications from the work: In a later analysis, TCR association rates were found to vary across HLA loci, with the most associated TCRs seen for DRB1 alleles and the fewest for HLA-C alleles. A later analysis reported that several top co-occurrence clusters appeared linked to parvovirus B19, influenza, CMV and Epstein-Barr virus. Across donors, most TCR sequences were observed very rarely, whereas some public TCRs were present in many individuals. The authors suggested that the approach could potentially be extended to other disease states and immunological phenotypes. According to a later analysis, most CMV-associated TCR beta chains appeared to be HLA-restricted, and the HLA associations seemed to be driven largely by CMV exposure. The classifier was reported to diagnose cytomegalovirus status with high specificity and sensitivity in both the original cohort and the validation cohort. Because some donors lacked HLA typing at each locus, the association tests relied only on the typed subset. CMV serostatus was the only immune exposure information available for the cohort. Some IMGT-functional V segments, including TRBV6-2 and TRBV6-3, could not be distinguished by the 87-base-pair reads and were therefore excluded. The presence/absence analyses assumed that sequencing depth was roughly uniform across donors, and that assumption may not be true. According to a later genetic analysis, donors in an Asian-associated ancestry cluster had fewer N-insertions in productive TCRs than the roughly 700-donor mean. In vitro tests confirmed that a few of the cytomegalovirus-associated TCR beta chains recognize cytomegalovirus antigens. In a later genetic analysis, a missense DCLRE1C variant was associated with V-gene and J-gene trimming of TCR beta chains, and the association was replicated in an independent cohort. A later analysis associated around 16,000 TCR beta sequences with specific HLA alleles at a false discovery rate of 0.05. A group of highly shared sequence variants was considered likely to be a technical artifact of the sequencing pipeline. Correlated functional status among segregating V segments might reflect linkage disequilibrium, but an unknown experimental factor could not be ruled out. Because counts were too low, approximately 18 rarely observed V segments, including chromosome 9 orphons, were excluded from the earlier analysis of under 650 of the donors. In the study, about 150 TCR beta chains were listed as associated with cytomegalovirus. Only TCR beta chains were sequenced in this cohort, and the absence of alpha or paired-chain data limited detectable features. A further reported finding was that TCR beta sequences accurately predicted the HLA-A and HLA-B alleles for most subjects in the first cohort. In an earlier analysis of some 540 of the donors, most TCR beta V segments appeared in productive rearrangements about 90% or about 30% of the time, broadly matching IMGT annotations. When HLA alleles, especially DR and DQ, strongly co-occurred, TCR associations were difficult to assign to individual alleles. Compared with equally common non-associated chains, HLA-associated TCR beta chains in a later analysis were more clonally expanded and had lower generation probabilities.

This sequence uses TRBV7-8 and TRBJ1-2; no D gene is confidently identified. The origin of this receptor is a man younger than 35 in good health and CMV-seropositive. Input material: PBMCs. The nucleotide sequence is TGTGCCAGCAGCTTAGACGAGGACTCGCTCTATGGCTACACCTTC. It translates to CASSLDEDSLYGYTF.